Below, one TCR beta chain is given with its context. The data stem from a study of type 1 and type 2 diabetes patients. PCR was run on genomic DNA. The TCR beta CDR3 region was amplified using 30 forward and 13 reverse primers. TCRdb re-derived calls from the multiplex PCR reads in MiXCR, one entry per CDR3 protein. This sample has 280,000 or so distinct CDR3 sequences, with around 50% found just once. This CDR3 comprises 14 residues. Germline CDR1 and CDR2: SNHLY and FYNNEI. V dropped 8 bases and J dropped 7 bases, with 18 bases sitting between them. This clonotype originated in a man between 18 and 29 years old with type 2 diabetes. The J gene is TRBJ2-1, the V gene TRBV2; D may be TRBD1 (6 bases). The sequencing input was peripheral blood mononuclear cells (PBMCs). In DNA form, the CDR3 reads TGTGCCAGCGAAGGCCAGGGGAGTTCGAATGAGCAGTTCTTC. This codes for CASEGQGSSNEQFF.